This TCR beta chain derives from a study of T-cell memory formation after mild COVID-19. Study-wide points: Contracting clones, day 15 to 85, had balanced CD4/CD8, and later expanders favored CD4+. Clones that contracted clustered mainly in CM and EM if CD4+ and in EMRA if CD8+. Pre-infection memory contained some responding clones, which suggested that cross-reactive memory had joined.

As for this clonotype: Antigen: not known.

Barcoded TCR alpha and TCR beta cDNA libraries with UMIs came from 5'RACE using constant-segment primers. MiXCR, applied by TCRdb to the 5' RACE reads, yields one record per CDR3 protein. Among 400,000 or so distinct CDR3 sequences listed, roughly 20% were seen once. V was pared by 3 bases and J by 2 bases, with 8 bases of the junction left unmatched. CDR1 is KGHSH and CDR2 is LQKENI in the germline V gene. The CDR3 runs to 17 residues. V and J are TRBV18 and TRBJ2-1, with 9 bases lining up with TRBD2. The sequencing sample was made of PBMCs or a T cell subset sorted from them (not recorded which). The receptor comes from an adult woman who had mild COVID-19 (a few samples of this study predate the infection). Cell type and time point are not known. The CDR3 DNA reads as TGTGCCAGCTCACCCCCGGGACTAGCTTGGACCTACAATGAGCAGTTCTTC. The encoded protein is CASSPPGLAWTYNEQFF.